This TCR beta chain comes out of a study of beta chain features in type 1 diabetes. General study results and limits: Lower insertion and higher deletion counts appeared at VDJ junctions in type 1 diabetes patients. The naive, central memory and Treg TCRB repertoires of patients appeared to be more similar to one another than those of healthy donors.

Comment on this clone: The antigen remains unidentified.

CD4+ cells of the naive, central memory, regulatory and stem cell-like memory types were sorted via CD45RO/CCR7/CD25/CD127/CD95/CD27. Germline V gene lookup returns CDR1 SNHLY and CDR2 FYNNEI. This CDR3 comprises 13 residues. The V and J ends lost 4 bases and 5 bases, in that order; junction bases with no gene match: 4. All of the isolated RNA was reverse transcribed, so expressed TCRB transcripts were sequenced. TCRdb keeps only in-frame clones here, not all; method: immunoSEQ multiplex PCR. The sample shows some 220,000 clones, approximately 10% of them seen only once. The rearrangement links TRBV2 to TRBJ2-5, with TRBD1 matching 7 bases. The receptor was derived from a man younger than 35 in good health. Sequenced sample: central memory CD4+ T cells from blood. The CDR3 here is CASSGDSGETQYF. DNA of the CDR3: TGTGCCAGCAGTGGGGACAGTGGGGAGACCCAGTACTTC.